Below, one TCR beta chain is given with its context. This sample stems from a study of CD8 T cells in Susac syndrome. The T cells that were sequenced for TCR beta were CD8+ and CD4+ cells from blood. Each multiple sclerosis control was a treatment-naive patient with relapsing-remitting disease that was either stable or active. The CDR3 totals 15 residues. Germline values: CDR1 MGHRA, CDR2 YSYEKL. Trimming took off 5 bases at V and 8 bases at J, with 19 bases between the two ends. Reverse transcription of about 0.45 to 1 ug RNA used random hexamers. Amplification of TCR beta CDR3 by immunoSEQ multiplex PCR spanned 54 Vbeta and 13 Jbeta. TCRdb itself ran the immunoSEQ multiplex PCR reads through MiXCR, one entry per CDR3 protein. The sample carries around 130,000 distinct CDR3 sequences, around 90% recorded once.

This clonotype was sampled from a human donor with multiple sclerosis. The sample comprised CD8+ T cells from PBMCs. V usage is TRBV4-1 and J usage is TRBJ2-1, with a possible D match to TRBD1 (6 bases). CDR3 sequence: CASSVLSGVLYEQFF. CDR3 in DNA: TGCGCCAGCAGCGTCCTCTCAGGGGTTCTGTATGAGCAGTTCTTC.